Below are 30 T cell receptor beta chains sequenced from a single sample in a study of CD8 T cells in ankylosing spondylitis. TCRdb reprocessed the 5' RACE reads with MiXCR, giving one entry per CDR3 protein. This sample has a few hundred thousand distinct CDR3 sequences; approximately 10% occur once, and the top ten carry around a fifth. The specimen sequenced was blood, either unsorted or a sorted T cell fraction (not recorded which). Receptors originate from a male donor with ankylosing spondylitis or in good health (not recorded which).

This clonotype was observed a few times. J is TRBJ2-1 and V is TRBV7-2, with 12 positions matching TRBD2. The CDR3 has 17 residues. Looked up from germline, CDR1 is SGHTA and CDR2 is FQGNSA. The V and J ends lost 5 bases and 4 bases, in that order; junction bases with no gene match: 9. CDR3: CASSPEASGGGYNEQFF. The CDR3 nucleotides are TGTGCCAGCAGCCCTGAGGCTAGCGGGGGGGGTTACAATGAGCAGTTCTTC.

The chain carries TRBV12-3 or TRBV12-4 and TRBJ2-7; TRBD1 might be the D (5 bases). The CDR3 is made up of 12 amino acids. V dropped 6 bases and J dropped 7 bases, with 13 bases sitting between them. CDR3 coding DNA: TGTGCCAGCAGCCCTCAGGGTTTAGAGCAGTACTTC. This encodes CASSPQGLEQYF.

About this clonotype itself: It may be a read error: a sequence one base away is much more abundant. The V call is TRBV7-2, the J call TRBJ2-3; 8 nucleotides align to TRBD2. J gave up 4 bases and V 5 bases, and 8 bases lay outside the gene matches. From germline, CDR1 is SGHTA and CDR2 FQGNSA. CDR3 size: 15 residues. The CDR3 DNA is TGTGCCAGCAGCCGCCAGCGGGGGTACGCAGATACGCAGTATTTT. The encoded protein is CASSRQRGYADTQYF.

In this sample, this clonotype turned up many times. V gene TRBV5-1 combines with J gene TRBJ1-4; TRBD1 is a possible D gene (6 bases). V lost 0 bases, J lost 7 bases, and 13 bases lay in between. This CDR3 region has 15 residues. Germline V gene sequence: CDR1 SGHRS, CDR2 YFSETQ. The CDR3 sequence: CASSLEGEKSEKLFF. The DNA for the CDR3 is TGCGCCAGCAGCTTGGAGGGGGAGAAAAGTGAAAAACTGTTTTTT.

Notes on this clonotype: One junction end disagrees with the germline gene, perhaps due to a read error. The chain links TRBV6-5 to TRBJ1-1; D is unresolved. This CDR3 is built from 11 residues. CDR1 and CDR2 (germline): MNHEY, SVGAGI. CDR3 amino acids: CASSRFGLWLF. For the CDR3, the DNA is TGTGCCAGCAGCCGGTTCGGTCTATGGCTTTTT.

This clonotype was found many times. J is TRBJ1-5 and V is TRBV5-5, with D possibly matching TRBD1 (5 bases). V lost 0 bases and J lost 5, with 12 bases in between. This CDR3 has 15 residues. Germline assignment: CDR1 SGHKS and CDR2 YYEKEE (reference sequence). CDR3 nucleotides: TGTGCCAGCAGCTTGGATGGGCAGGGCTATCAGCCCCAGCATTTT. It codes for CASSLDGQGYQPQHF.

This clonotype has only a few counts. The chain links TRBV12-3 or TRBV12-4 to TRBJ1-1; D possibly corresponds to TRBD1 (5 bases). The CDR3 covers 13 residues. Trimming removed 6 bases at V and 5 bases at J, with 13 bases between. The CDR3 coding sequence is TGTGCCAGCAGACATGGGGCTATAACTGAAGCTTTCTTT. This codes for CASRHGAITEAFF.

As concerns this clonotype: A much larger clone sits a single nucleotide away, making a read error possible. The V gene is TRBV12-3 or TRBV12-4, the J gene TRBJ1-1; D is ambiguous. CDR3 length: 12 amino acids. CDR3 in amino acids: CASSPRPTQAFF. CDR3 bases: TGTGCCAGCAGCCCCCGACCCACTCAAGCTTTCTTT.

This CDR3 reads CASSENVGKETQYF. The CDR3 nucleotides are TGTGCCAGCAGCGAAAACGTGGGGAAAGAGACCCAGTACTTC. This chain connects TRBV14 to TRBJ2-5; unclear D gene. With 5 bases removed from V and 3 bases from J, the gap between germline ends came to 13 bases. The length of the CDR3 is 14 residues. Germline CDR1 reads SGHDN; CDR2 reads FVKESK. The complete variable domain, with remaining parts taken from reference TRBV14 and TRBJ2-5, reads EAGVTQFPSHSVIEKGQTVTLRCDPISGHDNLYWYRRVMGKEIKFLLHFVKESKQDESGMPNNRFLAERTGGTYSTLKVQPAELEDSGVYFCASSENVGKETQYFGPGTRLLVL.

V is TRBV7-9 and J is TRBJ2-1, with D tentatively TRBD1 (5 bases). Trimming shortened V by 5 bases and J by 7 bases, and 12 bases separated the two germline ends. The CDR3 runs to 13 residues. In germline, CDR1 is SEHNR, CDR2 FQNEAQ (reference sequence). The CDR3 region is CASSPSKGNEQFF. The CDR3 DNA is TGTGCCAGCAGCCCGAGTAAGGGGAATGAGCAGTTCTTC.

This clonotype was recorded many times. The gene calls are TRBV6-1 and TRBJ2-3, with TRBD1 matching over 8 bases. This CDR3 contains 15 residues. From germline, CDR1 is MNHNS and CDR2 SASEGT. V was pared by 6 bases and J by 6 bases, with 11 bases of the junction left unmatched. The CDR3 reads CASSLDRDRSDTQYF. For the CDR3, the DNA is TGTGCCAGCAGCCTGGACAGGGATCGGTCGGATACGCAGTATTTT.

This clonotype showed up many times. CDR3: CASSPRGGSYNEQFF. The CDR3 coding sequence is TGCGCCAGCAGCCCGAGGGGGGGTTCCTACAATGAGCAGTTCTTC. V usage is TRBV5-1 and J usage is TRBJ2-1; tentatively, D is TRBD2 (7 bases). Germline values: CDR1 SGHRS, CDR2 YFSETQ. CDR3 length equals 15 residues. V shed 4 bases and J shed 1 base, with 12 bases lying between them. Together with reference TRBV5-1 and TRBJ2-1, the CDR3 gives the full variable domain: KAGVTQTPRYLIKTRGQQVTLSCSPISGHRSVSWYQQTPGQGLQFLFEYFSETQRNKGNFPGRFSGRQFSNSRSEMNVSTLELGDSALYLCASSPRGGSYNEQFFGPGTRLTVL.

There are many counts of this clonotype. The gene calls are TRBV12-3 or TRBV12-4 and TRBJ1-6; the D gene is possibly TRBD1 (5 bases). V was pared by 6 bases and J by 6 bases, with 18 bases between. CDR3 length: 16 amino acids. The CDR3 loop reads CASSPQGLQLNSPLHF. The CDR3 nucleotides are TGTGCCAGCAGCCCCCAGGGCCTACAGCTTAATTCACCCCTCCACTTT.

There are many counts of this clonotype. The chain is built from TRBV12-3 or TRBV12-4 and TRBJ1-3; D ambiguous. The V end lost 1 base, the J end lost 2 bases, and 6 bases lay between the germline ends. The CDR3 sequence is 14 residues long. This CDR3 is CASSLEEAGNTIYF. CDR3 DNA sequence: TGTGCCAGCAGTTTAGAGGAAGCTGGAAACACCATATATTTT.

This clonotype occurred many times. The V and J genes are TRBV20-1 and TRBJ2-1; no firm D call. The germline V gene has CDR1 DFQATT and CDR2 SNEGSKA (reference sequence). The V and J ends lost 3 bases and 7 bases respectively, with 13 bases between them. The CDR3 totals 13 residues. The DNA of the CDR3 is TGCAGTGCTAGTGGTCAGGAAAGGAATGAGCAGTTCTTC. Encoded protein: CSASGQERNEQFF.

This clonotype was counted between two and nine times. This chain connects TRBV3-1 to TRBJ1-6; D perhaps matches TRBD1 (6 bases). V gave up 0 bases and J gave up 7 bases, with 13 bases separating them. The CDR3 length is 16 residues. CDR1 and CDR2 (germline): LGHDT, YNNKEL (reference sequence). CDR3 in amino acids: CASSQEAGVRNSPLHF. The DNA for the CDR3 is TGTGCCAGCAGCCAAGAGGCAGGGGTACGGAATTCACCCCTCCACTTT.

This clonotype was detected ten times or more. The CDR3 region is CASSESGEMNTEAFF. The CDR3 DNA follows: TGTGCCAGCAGTGAATCGGGTGAAATGAACACTGAAGCTTTCTTT. V is TRBV25-1 and J is TRBJ1-1; D gene unclear. The V end was cut by 1 base, the J end by 0 bases, with 9 bases between. This CDR3 has 15 amino acids. CDR1 is MGHDK and CDR2 is SYGVNS in the germline V gene.

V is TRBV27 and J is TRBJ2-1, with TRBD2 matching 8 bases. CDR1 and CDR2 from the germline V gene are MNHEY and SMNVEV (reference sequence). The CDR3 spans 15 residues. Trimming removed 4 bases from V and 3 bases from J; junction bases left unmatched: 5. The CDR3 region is CASSSAGGLYNEQFF. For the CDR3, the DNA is TGTGCCAGCAGTTCGGCGGGGGGTCTCTACAATGAGCAGTTCTTC.

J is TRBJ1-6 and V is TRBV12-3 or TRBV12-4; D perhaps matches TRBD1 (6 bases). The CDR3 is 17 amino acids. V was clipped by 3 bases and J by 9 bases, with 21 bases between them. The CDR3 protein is CASSFGEGRQVASPLHF. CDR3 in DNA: TGTGCCAGCAGTTTTGGGGAGGGTCGACAGGTCGCTTCACCCCTCCACTTT.

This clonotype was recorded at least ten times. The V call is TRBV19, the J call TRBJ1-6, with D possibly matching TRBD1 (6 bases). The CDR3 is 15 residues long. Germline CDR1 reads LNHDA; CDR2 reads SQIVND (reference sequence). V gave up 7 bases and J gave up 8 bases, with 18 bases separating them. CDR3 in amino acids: CASTLDPQGHSPLHF. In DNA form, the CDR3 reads TGTGCCAGTACCCTGGACCCGCAGGGGCATTCACCCCTCCACTTT.

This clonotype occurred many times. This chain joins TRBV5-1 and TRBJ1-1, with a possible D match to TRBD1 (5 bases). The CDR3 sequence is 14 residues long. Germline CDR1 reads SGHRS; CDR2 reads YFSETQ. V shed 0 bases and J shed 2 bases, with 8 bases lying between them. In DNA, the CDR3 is TGCGCCAGCAGCTTGGATGGGGCCAACACTGAAGCTTTCTTT. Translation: CASSLDGANTEAFF.

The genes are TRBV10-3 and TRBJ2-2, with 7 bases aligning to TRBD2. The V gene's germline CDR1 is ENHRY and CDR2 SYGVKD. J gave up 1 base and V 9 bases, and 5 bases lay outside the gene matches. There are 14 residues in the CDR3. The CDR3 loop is CAITGGLNTGELFF. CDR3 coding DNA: TGTGCCATTACGGGAGGACTGAACACCGGGGAGCTGTTTTTT.

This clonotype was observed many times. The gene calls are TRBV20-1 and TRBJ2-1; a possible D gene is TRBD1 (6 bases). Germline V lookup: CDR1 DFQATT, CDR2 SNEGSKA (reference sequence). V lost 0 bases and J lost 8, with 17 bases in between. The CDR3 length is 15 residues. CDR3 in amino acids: CSAREGRGGRDEQFF. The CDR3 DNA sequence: TGCAGTGCTAGAGAGGGTAGAGGGGGACGCGATGAGCAGTTCTTC.

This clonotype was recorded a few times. CDR3 in DNA: TGTGCCAGCAGCTTAACCGGGAGCTCCTACAATGAGCAGTTCTTC. As protein: CASSLTGSSYNEQFF. The chain carries TRBV7-3 and TRBJ2-1; D possibly corresponds to TRBD2 (6 bases). The V end was cut by 0 bases, the J end by 0 bases, with 6 bases between. Germline assignment: CDR1 SGHTA and CDR2 FQGTGA. The CDR3 runs 15 residues.

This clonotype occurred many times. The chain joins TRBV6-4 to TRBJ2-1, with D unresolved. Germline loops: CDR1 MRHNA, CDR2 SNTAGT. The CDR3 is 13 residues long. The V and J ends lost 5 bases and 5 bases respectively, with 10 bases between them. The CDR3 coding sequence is TGTGCCAGCAGTTCTTTCAGCAACAATGAGCAGTTCTTC. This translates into CASSSFSNNEQFF.

CDR3 DNA: TGTGCCAGCGCGAGGGAGGTGAACACTGAAGCTTTCTTT. It codes for CASAREVNTEAFF. The genes are TRBV19 and TRBJ1-1; no reliable D call. Germline assignment: CDR1 LNHDA and CDR2 SQIVND (reference sequence). V lost 9 bases, J lost 0 bases, and 11 bases lay in between. The CDR3 contains 13 residues.

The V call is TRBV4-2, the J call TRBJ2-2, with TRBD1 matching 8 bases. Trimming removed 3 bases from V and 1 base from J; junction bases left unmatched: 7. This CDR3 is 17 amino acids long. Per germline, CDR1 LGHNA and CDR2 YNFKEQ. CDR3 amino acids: CASSHPSGQVNTGELFF. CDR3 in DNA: TGTGCCAGCAGCCACCCTTCGGGACAGGTGAACACCGGGGAGCTGTTTTTT.

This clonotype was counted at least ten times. The CDR3 loop is CASSEELGQSYGYTF. The CDR3 nucleotides are TGTGCCAGCAGTGAAGAACTTGGACAGAGCTATGGCTACACCTTC. The J gene is TRBJ1-2, the V gene TRBV2; possibly TRBD1 for D (6 bases). This CDR3 contains 15 residues. V lost 1 base, J lost 4 bases, and 13 bases lay in between. Germline CDR1 is SNHLY and CDR2 is FYNNEI.

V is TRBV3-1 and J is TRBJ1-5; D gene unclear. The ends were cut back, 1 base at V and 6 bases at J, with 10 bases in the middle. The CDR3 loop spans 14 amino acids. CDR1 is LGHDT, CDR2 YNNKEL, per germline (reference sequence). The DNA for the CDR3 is TGTGCCAGCAGCCAAGTGGCCGGCGGTCAGCCCCAGCATTTT. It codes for CASSQVAGGQPQHF.

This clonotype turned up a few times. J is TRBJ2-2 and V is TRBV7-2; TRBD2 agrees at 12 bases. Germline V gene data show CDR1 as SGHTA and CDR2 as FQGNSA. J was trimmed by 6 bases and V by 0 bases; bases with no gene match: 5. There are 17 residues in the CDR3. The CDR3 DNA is TGTGCCAGCAGCTTAGCCCTGACTAGCGGGGGAGCCGGGGAGCTGTTTTTT. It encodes CASSLALTSGGAGELFF.